This T cell receptor (beta chain) was sequenced in a study of T cell changes during pregnancy in multiple sclerosis. The CDR3 consists of 16 residues. V lost 0 bases to trimming and J lost 1 base; unmatched junction nucleotides: 3. CDR1 is MNHNS, CDR2 SASEGT, per germline. This table comes from immunoSEQ multiplex PCR, and its TCRdb copy is limited to in-frame clones, with some not included. The table shows 70,000 or so clones, with around nine tenths occurring only once. The sample was CD4+ T cells from peripheral blood mononuclear cells, taken before pregnancy. The rearrangement joins TRBV6-1 to TRBJ2-1; 7 positions agree with TRBD2. This sequence was found in a female donor with multiple sclerosis, enrolled in a pregnancy study. The CDR3 sequence: CASSEAGGPSYNEQFF. CDR3 nucleotides: TGTGCCAGCAGTGAAGCGGGAGGGCCTTCCTACAATGAGCAGTTCTTC.